These 25 T cell receptor beta chains were sequenced from one sample in a study of cytomegalovirus exposure and HLA in healthy donors. The repertoire was sequenced with immunoSEQ multiplex PCR; TCRdb's copy has only in-frame clones and lacks some. Of 200,000 to 250,000 clones listed, roughly 84% were seen once; the top ten hold roughly 2%. The specimen was PBMCs. The receptors shown here come from a woman aged 18-29 years in good health and CMV-seropositive.

The chain carries TRBV5-6 and TRBJ2-3; 10 nucleotides match TRBD2. J was trimmed by 2 bases and V by 4 bases; bases with no gene match: 7. CDR1 is SGHDT, CDR2 YYEEEE, per germline. The CDR3 contains 16 residues. This chain's CDR3 is CASSVELAGPTDTQYF. CDR3 sequence (DNA): TGTGCCAGCAGCGTAGAACTAGCGGGGCCCACAGATACGCAGTATTTT.

This clone was seen a single time. This chain connects TRBV2 to TRBJ2-3, with D unclear. V gave up 4 bases and J gave up 3 bases, with 8 bases separating them. The CDR3 contains 13 residues. Germline CDR1 SNHLY, CDR2 FYNNEI. CDR3 region: CASSVLATDTQYF. CDR3 bases: TGTGCCAGCAGTGTTTTGGCAACAGATACGCAGTATTTT.

The CDR3 loop is CASSSPSLGSYEQYF. The CDR3, as DNA: TGTGCCAGCAGCTCCCCTAGTTTAGGTTCCTACGAGCAGTACTTC. V gene TRBV2 combines with J gene TRBJ2-7; D unresolved. Germline assignment: CDR1 SNHLY and CDR2 FYNNEI. The length of the CDR3 is 15 residues. The germline V and J ends were trimmed by 6 bases and 1 base, with 16 bases remaining between them.

This chain links TRBV28 with TRBJ2-7; TRBD1 is a possible D gene (6 bases). The length of the CDR3 is 14 residues. Germline V gene lookup returns CDR1 MDHEN and CDR2 SYDVKM. V was clipped by 6 bases and J by 2 bases, with 14 bases between them. The CDR3 loop reads CASSPGRGPYEQYF. The CDR3 DNA reads TGTGCCAGCAGCCCAGGCAGGGGCCCCTACGAGCAGTACTTC.

For the CDR3, the DNA is TGTGCCAGCAGTCCACGACAGGGGGCGGTAAATGAGCAGTTCTTC. This sequence encodes CASSPRQGAVNEQFF. This chain links TRBV27 with TRBJ2-1; TRBD1 matches at 10 bases. The CDR3 contains 15 residues. Trimming at V came to 5 bases and at J to 7 bases, leaving 8 bases not matched to a gene. Germline V CDR1 and CDR2: MNHEY, SMNVEV (reference sequence).

The chain links TRBV2 to TRBJ2-5, with 7 bases fitting TRBD2. The germline CDR1 and CDR2 sequences are SNHLY and FYNNEI. The CDR3 runs 13 residues. The J segment lost 4 bases and the V segment lost 5 bases, leaving 4 bases of the junction unmatched. This CDR3 reads CASSWTRRETQYF. CDR3 in DNA: TGTGCCAGCAGTTGGACTAGGAGAGAGACCCAGTACTTC.

This clone was observed once. DNA for the CDR3: TGTGCCAGCAGCAAAGACCCGGGACAGGGTGGAAACACCATATATTTT. Translation gives CASSKDPGQGGNTIYF. The chain carries TRBV21-1 and TRBJ1-3; TRBD1 was called by the table and not checked on the DNA. TRBV21-1 is a recognized pseudogene. The CDR3 has 16 amino acids.

The chain uses TRBV4-1 and TRBJ1-3; D unclear. Between the trimmed V and J ends, which lost 2 bases and 4 bases, there was a span of 15 bases. The CDR3 runs to 16 residues. CDR1 is MGHRA, CDR2 YSYEKL, per germline. The CDR3: CASSQPLGPNGNTIYF. CDR3 nucleotide sequence: TGCGCCAGCAGCCAACCACTAGGACCTAACGGAAACACCATATATTTT.

There are a few counts of this clone. The chain employs TRBV19 and TRBJ1-1; TRBD1 might be the D (6 bases). V lost 6 bases to trimming and J lost 5 bases, with 13 bases between them. There are 13 residues in the CDR3. Germline values: CDR1 LNHDA, CDR2 SQIVND (reference sequence). The CDR3 sequence: CASSSGDWTEAFF. The DNA of the CDR3 is TGTGCCAGTAGCTCAGGGGATTGGACTGAAGCTTTCTTT.

The chain links TRBV11-2 to TRBJ2-1; 7 nucleotides align to TRBD2. The CDR3 has 15 amino acids. Unmatched junction bases numbered 10, after V lost 4 bases and J lost 7 bases. Germline CDR1 SGHAT, CDR2 FQNNGV. CDR3 protein: CASSSRLAVGNEQFF. CDR3 nucleotide sequence: TGTGCCAGCAGCTCCCGACTAGCTGTAGGGAATGAGCAGTTCTTC.

The rearrangement uses TRBV27 and TRBJ2-5, with 8 positions matching TRBD2. The CDR3 length is 15 residues. CDR1 is MNHEY, CDR2 SMNVEV, per germline (reference sequence). Unmatched junction bases numbered 7, after V lost 3 bases and J lost 4 bases. The CDR3 here is CASSFGAGARETQYF. DNA for the CDR3: TGTGCCAGCAGTTTTGGAGCGGGAGCCCGAGAGACCCAGTACTTC.

In regard to this clone: Other DNA sequences of this sample code for an identical CDR3. The chain employs TRBV9 and TRBJ2-7, with no clear D. Looked up from germline, CDR1 is SGDLS and CDR2 is YYNGEE. This CDR3 has 14 amino acids. Trimming removed 0 bases at V and 2 bases at J, with 9 bases between. DNA of the CDR3: TGTGCCAGCAGCGTAGATTCAGGTCCCTACGAGCAGTACTTC. Protein product: CASSVDSGPYEQYF.

The rearrangement joins TRBV5-4 to TRBJ2-7, with 7 positions matching TRBD2. Germline CDR1 is SGHNT and CDR2 is YYREEE (reference sequence). V gave up 4 bases and J gave up 4 bases; unmatched junction bases: 8. CDR3 size: 14 residues. CDR3 DNA sequence: TGTGCCAGCAGCGTACTCGGGAGGTCATACGAGCAGTACTTC. The encoded protein is CASSVLGRSYEQYF.

Regarding this clone: At one boundary the junction diverges from the germline segment, which might be a read error. The chain uses TRBV7-2 and TRBJ2-7, with TRBD2 identical over 15 bases. The CDR3 runs to 13 residues. Germline CDR1 and CDR2: SGHTA and FQGNSA. CDR3 protein: CASSLGLAGGRDF. The CDR3 DNA reads TGTGCCAGCAGCTTGGGACTAGCGGGAGGTCGGGACTTC. The full variable domain, completed using reference TRBV7-2 and TRBJ2-7, is GAGVSQSPSNKVTEKGKDVELRCDPISGHTALYWYRQSLGQGLEFLIYFQGNSAPDKSGLPSDRFSAERTGGSVSTLTIQRTQQEDSAVYLCASSLGLAGGRDFGPGTRLTVT.

The chain has TRBV30 and TRBJ1-1; 10 nucleotides agree with TRBD1. V lost 5 bases to trimming and J lost 4 bases; unmatched junction nucleotides: 4. In germline, CDR1 is GTSNPN, CDR2 SVGIG (reference sequence). The CDR3 is 13 residues long. CDR3 protein: CAWERTGGTEAFF. CDR3 DNA sequence: TGTGCCTGGGAGAGGACAGGGGGCACTGAAGCTTTCTTT.

The chain carries TRBV9 and TRBJ1-1; weak D call: TRBD1 (6 bases). CDR1 and CDR2 from the germline V gene are SGDLS and YYNGEE. With 6 bases removed from V and 6 bases from J, the gap between germline ends came to 15 bases. CDR3 length equals 13 residues. The DNA of the CDR3 is TGTGCCAGCACGCAGACAGGTGTCGCTGAAGCTTTCTTT. Protein sequence: CASTQTGVAEAFF.

The gene calls are TRBV15 and TRBJ2-7, with TRBD1 matching over 9 bases. CDR3 length: 14 amino acids. The V gene end was trimmed by 6 bases and the J gene end by 2 bases; junction bases not matched to a gene: 5. The V gene's germline CDR1 is LNHNV and CDR2 YYDKDF (reference sequence). As DNA, the CDR3 is TGTGCCACCAGGACAGGGGGACCTCCCTACGAGCAGTACTTC. Amino acid sequence: CATRTGGPPYEQYF.

The rearrangement uses TRBV4-1 and TRBJ1-3; D unresolved. The length of the CDR3 is 16 residues. Germline CDR1 and CDR2: MGHRA and YSYEKL. V gave up 0 bases and J gave up 3 bases, with 12 bases separating them. For the CDR3, the DNA is TGCGCCAGCAGCCAAGACGATGGGCTCTTTGGAAACACCATATATTTT. This translates into CASSQDDGLFGNTIYF.

The chain couples TRBV30 to TRBJ1-5; perhaps TRBD1 as D (6 bases). Trimming removed 2 bases from V and 1 base from J, with 9 bases in between. Germline lookup yields CDR1 GTSNPN and CDR2 SVGIG (reference sequence). The CDR3 has 14 amino acids. For the CDR3, the DNA is TGTGCCTGGAGTTCAGGGGACAGCAATCAGCCCCAGCATTTT. Its protein is CAWSSGDSNQPQHF.

The chain employs TRBV7-8 and TRBJ2-7; 7 nucleotides match TRBD2. Losses at the gene ends were 3 bases for V and 5 bases for J; bases not matched to a gene: 13. CDR3 length: 16 amino acids. Germline values: CDR1 SGHVS, CDR2 FQNEAQ. In DNA, the CDR3 is TGTGCCAGCAGCTTCAGGGCTTGGGGGAGGGCCAACGAGCAGTACTTC. This gives the protein CASSFRAWGRANEQYF. Complete variable domain (other parts from reference TRBV7-8 and TRBJ2-7): GAGVSQSPRYKVAKRGQDVALRCDPISGHVSLFWYQQALGQGPEFLTYFQNEAQLDKSGLPSDRFFAERPEGSVSTLKIQRTQQEDSAVYLCASSFRAWGRANEQYFGPGTRLTVT.

This clone was observed once. V gene TRBV28 combines with J gene TRBJ2-5; 7 nucleotides align to TRBD1. The CDR3 has 14 amino acids. The V gene end was trimmed by 6 bases and the J gene end by 3 bases; junction bases not matched to a gene: 7. Germline V gene lookup returns CDR1 MDHEN and CDR2 SYDVKM. The CDR3: CASSRETGEETQYF. The DNA for the CDR3 is TGTGCCAGCAGCCGGGAAACAGGGGAAGAGACCCAGTACTTC. Full variable domain (missing parts from reference TRBV28 and TRBJ2-5): DVKVTQSSRYLVKRTGEKVFLECVQDMDHENMFWYRQDPGLGLRLIYFSYDVKMKEKGDIPEGYSVSREKKERFSLILESASTNQTSMYLCASSRETGEETQYFGPGTRLLVL.

The rearrangement links TRBV7-3 to TRBJ2-5, with 8 bases matching TRBD1. The CDR3 sequence is 14 residues long. Germline-derived CDR1 and CDR2 are SGHTA and FQGTGA. Trimming cost V 5 bases and J 2 bases; bases outside gene matches: 4. In DNA, the CDR3 is TGTGCCAGCAGCCCCAGGACAGGGCAAGAGACCCAGTACTTC. Translation: CASSPRTGQETQYF.

The J gene is TRBJ2-7, the V gene TRBV28; TRBD2 matches at 11 bases. V shed 6 bases and J 4 bases; nucleotides not matched to a gene: 11. The length of the CDR3 is 16 residues. The germline V gene has CDR1 MDHEN and CDR2 SYDVKM. The CDR3 DNA is TGTGCCAGCAGGCCTTCAACTAGCGGGAGAGGGTACGAGCAGTACTTC. Amino acid sequence: CASRPSTSGRGYEQYF.

The rearrangement uses TRBV29-1 and TRBJ2-7; 7 bases line up with TRBD1. The V gene's germline CDR1 is SQVTM and CDR2 ANQGSEA. The junction had 4 bases not matched to a gene; V was cut back by 6 bases and J by 2 bases. CDR3 length: 12 amino acids. In nucleotides, the CDR3 is TGCAGCGTCACTCAGGGGGCCTACGAGCAGTACTTC. This encodes CSVTQGAYEQYF.

V gene TRBV15 combines with J gene TRBJ2-7; weak D call: TRBD1 (10 bases). Trimming cost V 1 base and J 1 base, with 26 bases left between them. The germline gives CDR1 LNHNV, CDR2 YYDKDF (reference sequence). CDR3 size: 20 residues. This chain's CDR3 is CATSRGFGTGASGVSYEQYF. CDR3 nucleotide sequence: TGTGCCACCAGCAGAGGGTTCGGGACAGGGGCTAGCGGGGTTTCCTACGAGCAGTACTTC.